One and the same sample provided the 4 T cell receptor beta chains below, sequenced in a study of shared clonotypes between healthy human individuals. Some clones are missing from TCRdb's copy, which holds only in-frame ones; the method was immunoSEQ multiplex PCR. The table shows over a million clones, with around 97% occurring only once. Sequenced input: naive CD4+ T cells sorted from blood. As for subset: CD45RA+ positively selected. The receptor source for this set is a man aged 25 to 40 in good health.

The chain carries TRBV11-3 and TRBJ2-2; tentatively, D is TRBD2 (5 bases). V lost 2 bases, J lost 1 base, and 11 bases lay in between. This CDR3 contains 16 residues. Germline V CDR1 and CDR2: SGHNT, YENEEA. CDR3 DNA sequence: TGTGCCAGCAGCTTAACTTTCGCGGGGAACACCGGGGAGCTGTTTTTT. The encoded protein is CASSLTFAGNTGELFF.

The genes are TRBV18 and TRBJ2-5, with 13 bases identical to TRBD2. After removal of 1 base from V and 5 bases from J, the junction contained 4 bases not matched to a gene. This CDR3 is 16 amino acids long. Germline values: CDR1 KGHSH, CDR2 LQKENI. CDR3 amino acids: CASSPLGLAGDETQYF. The CDR3 DNA follows: TGTGCCAGCTCACCACTTGGACTAGCGGGAGATGAGACCCAGTACTTC.

V and J are TRBV7-8 and TRBJ2-1, with TRBD2 as a possible D gene (5 bases). This CDR3 is 14 amino acids long. Germline V CDR1 and CDR2: SGHVS, FQNEAQ. The ends were cut back, 3 bases at V and 5 bases at J, with 11 bases in the middle. CDR3 sequence (DNA): TGTGCCAGCAGCTTCGGACTCCCCGACAATGAGCAGTTCTTC. This codes for CASSFGLPDNEQFF. Looking up the rest from reference TRBV7-8 and TRBJ2-1 gives the full variable domain: GAGVSQSPRYKVAKRGQDVALRCDPISGHVSLFWYQQALGQGPEFLTYFQNEAQLDKSGLPSDRFFAERPEGSVSTLKIQRTQQEDSAVYLCASSFGLPDNEQFFGPGTRLTVL.

The chain has TRBV29-1 and TRBJ2-5; TRBD2 aligns across 7 bases. The V and J ends lost 8 bases and 4 bases, in that order; junction bases with no gene match: 10. The CDR3 spans 13 residues. CDR1 is SQVTM and CDR2 is ANQGSEA in the germline V gene. For the CDR3, the DNA is TGCAGCACGTCTAGCGGCGGCTCAGAGACCCAGTACTTC. It translates to CSTSSGGSETQYF.